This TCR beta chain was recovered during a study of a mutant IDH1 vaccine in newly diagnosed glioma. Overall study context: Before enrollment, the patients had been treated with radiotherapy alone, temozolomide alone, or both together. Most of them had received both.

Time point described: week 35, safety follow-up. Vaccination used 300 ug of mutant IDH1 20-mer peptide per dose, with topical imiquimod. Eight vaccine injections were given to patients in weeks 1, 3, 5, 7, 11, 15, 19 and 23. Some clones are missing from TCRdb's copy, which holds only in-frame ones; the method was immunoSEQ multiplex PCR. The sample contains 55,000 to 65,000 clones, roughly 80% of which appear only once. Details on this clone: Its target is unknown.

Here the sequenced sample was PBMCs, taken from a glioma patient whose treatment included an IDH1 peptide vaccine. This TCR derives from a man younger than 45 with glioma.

The CDR3 region is CASSLAGGEPYEQYF. The DNA for the CDR3 is TGCGCCAGCAGCTTGGCCGGCGGGGAGCCCTACGAGCAGTACTTC. The chain recombines TRBV5-1 with TRBJ2-7; tentative D call: TRBD2 (6 bases). Trimming shortened V by 0 bases and J by 2 bases, and 12 bases separated the two germline ends. Germline assignment: CDR1 SGHRS and CDR2 YFSETQ. The CDR3 sequence is 15 residues long.